Listed here is a single TCR beta chain. These data belong to a study of blood T cell repertoires in COVID-19. Only in-frame clones appear in the TCRdb table, and some are missing; sequencing was by immunoSEQ multiplex PCR. The sample holds about 89,000 clones, approximately 79% seen once. CDR3 length equals 14 residues. Trimming removed 4 bases from V and 0 bases from J, with 8 bases in between. CDR1 and CDR2 (germline): SGHNT, YYREEE (reference sequence). The source is a woman older than 75 with acute or convalescent COVID-19. The sample taken for sequencing was peripheral blood. The V gene is TRBV5-4, the J gene TRBJ2-4; perhaps TRBD1 as D (6 bases). CDR3 sequence (DNA): TGTGCCAGCAGCCAGGACAGAGCCAAAAACATTCAGTACTTC. Its translation is CASSQDRAKNIQYF. Variable domain in full (rest from reference TRBV5-4 and TRBJ2-4): ETGVTQSPTHLIKTRGQQVTLRCSSQSGHNTVSWYQQALGQGPQFIFQYYREEENGRGNFPPRFSGLQFPNYSSELNVNALELDDSALYLCASSQDRAKNIQYFGAGTRLSVL.